Sequencing of this T cell receptor beta chain was carried out in a study of human T cells and chemical hapten exposure. Specified time point: pre-sensitization, week 0. Treatment of the sample: therapeutic diphenylcyclopropenone sensitization with weekly scalp DPC. MiXCR, run by TCRdb on the RACE reads, gives a single entry per CDR3 protein. The table includes over 300,000 distinct CDR3 sequences, 5% to 6.5% detected once. In its sample, this clonotype was seen many times. The sample in question was whole blood, obtained in connection with sensitization to the hapten diphenylcyclopropenone (DPC). This TCR was recovered from a woman between 45 and 65 years old with alopecia areata. Some clones in this sample may be carry-over from other donors' samples.

The CDR3: CASSESTGSSYEQYF. The CDR3 nucleotides read TGTGCCAGCAGTGAATCAACAGGTAGCTCCTACGAGCAGTACTTC. The rearrangement uses TRBV2 and TRBJ2-7; possibly TRBD1 for D (5 bases). With 2 bases removed from V and 0 bases from J, the gap between germline ends came to 11 bases. Germline lookup yields CDR1 SNHLY and CDR2 FYNNEI. CDR3 length: 15 amino acids.